These T cell receptor beta chains were read from a single sample in a study of human T cells and chemical hapten exposure. From the RACE reads, TCRdb called clonotypes with MiXCR, one entry per CDR3 protein. The sample has more than 100,000 distinct CDR3 sequences, roughly 13% seen once. The starting material was whole blood, obtained in connection with sensitization to the hapten diphenylcyclopropenone (DPC). These TCRs come from a woman aged 18-35 years with alopecia areata. Some clones in this sample may be carry-over from other donors' samples. Both conserved end residues are part of each CDR3. A D gene is named only where the DNA matches it firmly. Some rows mark clone size as missing; the rest say once, few, many or name a class of expanded clone.

abundance | len | j_gene | d_gene | v_gene | CDR3aa | CDR3nt
few | 14 | TRBJ2-7 | TRBD2 | TRBV7-9 | CASSQTSGSYEQYF | TGTGCCAGCAGCCAGACTAGCGGGTCCTACGAGCAGTACTTC
few | 14 | TRBJ1-6 | - | TRBV7-6 | CASSHDSPGSPLHF | TGTGCCAGCAGCCACGACAGCCCGGGGTCACCCCTCCACTTT
- | 12 | TRBJ2-7 | - | TRBV18 | CASSPGDYEQYF | TGTGCCAGCTCACCGGGGGACTACGAGCAGTACTTC
few | 14 | TRBJ2-5 | - | TRBV20-1 | CSASLGGEGETQYF | TGCAGTGCTAGCCTCGGGGGTGAGGGGGAGACCCAGTACTTC
- | 15 | TRBJ2-1 | TRBD2 | TRBV7-9 | CASSVAGIAGNEQFF | TGTGCCAGCAGCGTAGCCGGTATAGCGGGCAATGAGCAGTTCTTC
many | 15 | TRBJ2-3 | - | TRBV7-2 | CASSLSGVSTDTQYF | TGTGCCAGCAGCTTAAGTGGGGTGAGCACAGATACGCAGTATTTT
few | 12 | TRBJ2-5 | - | TRBV18 | CASTDTSETQYF | TGTGCCAGCACTGACACCTCTGAGACCCAGTACTTC
few | 15 | TRBJ2-4 | TRBD1 | TRBV18 | CASSHGQGAKNIQYF | TGTGCCAGCTCACATGGACAGGGGGCCAAAAACATTCAGTACTTC
- | 15 | TRBJ2-3 | TRBD2 | TRBV30 | CAWSLAGGGTYTQYF | TGTGCCTGGAGTCTAGCGGGGGGAGGTACTTATACGCAGTATTTT
few | 15 | TRBJ1-5 | - | TRBV12-3/TRBV12-4 | CASSLGRAINQPQHF | TGTGCCAGCAGTTTGGGCAGAGCAATAAATCAGCCCCAGCATTTT
few | 16 | TRBJ1-4 | - | TRBV12-3/TRBV12-4 | CASSLEGGGGGEKLFF | TGTGCCAGCAGTTTAGAGGGCGGGGGAGGCGGTGAAAAACTGTTTTTT
- | 11 | TRBJ1-5 | - | TRBV6-6 | CGIGGNQPQHF | TGCGGTATAGGGGGCAATCAGCCCCAGCATTTT
- | 18 | TRBJ2-1 | TRBD1 | TRBV7-2 | CASSLGRGTGALYNEQFF | TGTGCCAGCAGCTTAGGAAGGGGGACAGGGGCGCTCTACAATGAGCAGTTCTTC
few | 17 | TRBJ2-1 | - | TRBV7-6 | CASSLLVGGRFYNEQFF | TGTGCCAGCAGCCTTTTGGTCGGGGGGCGATTTTACAATGAGCAGTTCTTC
many | 15 | TRBJ2-1 | TRBD2 | TRBV12-3/TRBV12-4 | CASSFGLAGDNEQFF | TGTGCCAGCAGTTTCGGTCTAGCGGGGGACAATGAGCAGTTCTTC
few | 18 | TRBJ2-1 | TRBD1 | TRBV7-2 | CASSYSGTGVPGTNEQFF | TGTGCCAGCAGCTACTCCGGGACAGGGGTCCCTGGGACCAATGAGCAGTTCTTC
few | 14 | TRBJ1-1 | - | TRBV27 | CASRRRSLNTEAFF | TGTGCCAGCAGGCGACGATCTTTGAACACTGAAGCTTTCTTT
- | 12 | TRBJ1-3 | - | TRBV20-1 | CSARKAANTIYF | TGCAGTGCTAGAAAGGCCGCAAACACCATATATTTT
- | 14 | TRBJ2-1 | TRBD1 | TRBV16 | CASSHTDRGREQFF | TGTGCCAGCAGCCATACTGACAGGGGAAGGGAGCAGTTCTTC
- | 14 | TRBJ1-4 | - | TRBV30 | CAWSVRSTNEKLFF | TGTGCCTGGAGTGTACGAAGTACTAATGAAAAACTGTTTTTT
- | 13 | TRBJ1-2 | TRBD1 | TRBV7-2 | CASSPGGGNGYTF | TGTGCCAGCAGCCCCGGAGGGGGCAATGGCTACACCTTC
few | 15 | TRBJ1-3 | - | TRBV7-6 | CASSLVSGAGNTIYF | TGTGCCAGCAGCTTAGTTTCTGGGGCTGGAAACACCATATATTTT
- | 16 | TRBJ1-2 | - | TRBV6-2/TRBV6-3 | CASSSRGGDSLYGYTF | TGTGCCAGCAGCTCGCGGGGAGGGGACTCCCTTTATGGCTACACCTTC
- | 16 | TRBJ2-7 | - | TRBV6-5 | CASSYRVGPKPYEQYF | TGTGCCAGCAGTTACAGAGTAGGCCCCAAGCCCTACGAGCAGTACTTC
few | 15 | TRBJ2-5 | - | TRBV28 | CASSLGPRRDETQYF | TGTGCCAGCAGTTTAGGGCCACGGAGAGATGAGACCCAGTACTTC
many | 12 | TRBJ1-1 | - | TRBV6-5 | CASKTVNTEAFF | TGTGCCAGTAAGACAGTGAACACTGAAGCTTTCTTT
many | 11 | TRBJ2-3 | - | TRBV6-2/TRBV6-3 | CASSTEFTQYF | TGTGCCAGCAGCACGGAATTTACGCAGTATTTT
few | 13 | TRBJ1-2 | - | TRBV29-1 | CSVEEVGIDGYTF | TGCAGCGTTGAAGAGGTAGGAATTGATGGCTACACCTTC
- | 17 | TRBJ1-5 | TRBD1 | TRBV19 | CASSIDHGTGENQPQHF | TGTGCCAGTAGTATAGATCACGGGACAGGAGAGAATCAGCCCCAGCATTTT
few | 16 | TRBJ1-1 | - | TRBV12-5 | CASGLTHLGAGTEAFF | TGTGCTAGTGGGTTAACCCATCTTGGGGCGGGCACTGAAGCTTTCTTT
- | 15 | TRBJ1-5 | - | TRBV7-8 | CASGNRTGGNQPQHF | TGTGCCAGCGGAAATCGGACGGGGGGCAATCAGCCCCAGCATTTT
few | 13 | TRBJ2-6 | - | TRBV19 | CASSPVGANVLTF | TGTGCCAGTAGTCCTGTAGGGGCCAACGTCCTGACTTTC
- | 16 | TRBJ2-2 | TRBD1 | TRBV11-2 | CASSSLGQGSPGELFF | TGTGCCAGCAGCTCACTGGGACAGGGGTCTCCCGGGGAGCTGTTTTTT
few | 14 | TRBJ1-1 | - | TRBV20-1 | CSARKGPLNTEAFF | TGCAGTGCTAGAAAGGGACCGTTGAACACTGAAGCTTTCTTT
- | 15 | TRBJ1-5 | TRBD1 | TRBV20-1 | CSAPGTGVFNQPQHF | TGCAGTGCACCCGGGACAGGGGTCTTCAATCAGCCCCAGCATTTT
- | 17 | TRBJ2-2 | TRBD1 | TRBV20-1 | CSARDFRRQGATGELFF | TGCAGTGCTAGAGATTTTCGACGACAGGGGGCCACCGGGGAGCTGTTTTTT
few | 15 | TRBJ2-1 | - | TRBV9 | CASSADLTAYNEQFF | TGTGCCAGCAGCGCCGACTTGACCGCCTACAATGAGCAGTTCTTC
many | 15 | TRBJ1-1 | TRBD1 | TRBV28 | CASSSWDRGNTEAFF | TGTGCCAGCAGTTCGTGGGACAGGGGGAACACTGAAGCTTTCTTT
- | 11 | TRBJ1-2 | - | TRBV25-1 | CASSDTYGYTF | TGTGCCAGCAGTGACACCTATGGCTACACCTTC
few | 16 | TRBJ2-3 | - | TRBV11-2 | CASSLAGRDRTDTQYF | TGTGCCAGCAGCTTAGCGGGCAGGGACCGCACAGATACGCAGTATTTT
- | 16 | TRBJ1-2 | TRBD1 | TRBV20-1 | CSARGSGTERIYGYTF | TGCAGTGCTAGGGGATCCGGGACAGAGAGGATATATGGCTACACCTTC
few | 15 | TRBJ1-1 | - | TRBV4-3 | CASSQDAGSNTEAFF | TGCGCCAGCAGCCAAGATGCAGGATCGAACACTGAAGCTTTCTTT
few | 16 | TRBJ2-3 | TRBD2 | TRBV3-1 | CASSHWVAGSTDTQYF | TGTGCCAGCAGCCATTGGGTAGCGGGGAGCACAGATACGCAGTATTTT